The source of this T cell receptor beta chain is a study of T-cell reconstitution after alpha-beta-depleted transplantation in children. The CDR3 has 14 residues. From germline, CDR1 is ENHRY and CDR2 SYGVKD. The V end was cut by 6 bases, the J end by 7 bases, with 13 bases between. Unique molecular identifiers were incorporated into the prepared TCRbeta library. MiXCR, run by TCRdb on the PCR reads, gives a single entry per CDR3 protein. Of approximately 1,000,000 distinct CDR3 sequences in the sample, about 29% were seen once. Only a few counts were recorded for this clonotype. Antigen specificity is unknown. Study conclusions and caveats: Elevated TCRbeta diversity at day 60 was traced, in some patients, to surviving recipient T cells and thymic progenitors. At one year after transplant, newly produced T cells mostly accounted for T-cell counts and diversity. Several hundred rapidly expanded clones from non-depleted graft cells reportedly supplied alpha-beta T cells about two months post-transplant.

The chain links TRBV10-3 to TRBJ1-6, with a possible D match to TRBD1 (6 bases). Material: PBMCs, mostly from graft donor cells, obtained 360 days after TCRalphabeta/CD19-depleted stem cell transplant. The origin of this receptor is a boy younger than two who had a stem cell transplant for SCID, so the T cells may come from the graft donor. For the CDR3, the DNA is TGTGCCATCAGCCCACAGGGAAGGAATTCACCCCTCCACTTT. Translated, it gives CAISPQGRNSPLHF.